A single sample gave rise to the 4 T cell receptor beta chains below, sequenced in a study of cytomegalovirus exposure and HLA in healthy donors. Both 60 Vbeta primers and 13 Jbeta primers went into the PCR. Sequencing was performed with immunoSEQ multiplex PCR; in TCRdb, only in-frame clones are kept and a portion is missing. In the table there are roughly 140,000 clones, around 79% of which are singletons. The sample consisted of PBMCs. The receptors stem from a male donor in good health and CMV-seronegative.

The chain uses TRBV7-2 and TRBJ1-4; 9 positions agree with TRBD1. CDR1 is SGHTA and CDR2 is FQGNSA in the germline V gene. The CDR3 totals 15 residues. J lost 7 bases, V lost 5 bases, and 8 bases had no gene match. CDR3 nucleotides: TGTGCCAGCAGCGCCCGACAGGGGGTTAGTGAAAAACTGTTTTTT. It codes for CASSARQGVSEKLFF. The complete variable domain, with remaining parts taken from reference TRBV7-2 and TRBJ1-4, reads GAGVSQSPSNKVTEKGKDVELRCDPISGHTALYWYRQSLGQGLEFLIYFQGNSAPDKSGLPSDRFSAERTGGSVSTLTIQRTQQEDSAVYLCASSARQGVSEKLFFGSGTQLSVL.

This chain joins TRBV6-5 and TRBJ1-5; TRBD1 aligns across 8 bases. CDR3 length: 15 amino acids. Germline-derived CDR1 and CDR2 are MNHEY and SVGAGI. Losses at the gene ends were 2 bases for V and 6 bases for J; bases not matched to a gene: 6. CDR3 nucleotides: TGTGCCAGCAGTTACACAACAGGGGGAGTTCAGCCCCAGCATTTT. Protein product: CASSYTTGGVQPQHF.

This clone was detected only once. V and J are TRBV7-2 and TRBJ2-5, with 9 bases that match TRBD1. The DNA end favors TRBJ2-7, so the J call may be wrong. Germline values: CDR1 SGHTA, CDR2 FQGNSA. The CDR3 consists of 15 residues. CDR3 amino acids: CASSQTGGHSYEQYF. Here the CDR3 DNA reads TGTGCCAGCAGCCAAACAGGGGGCCACTCCTACGAGCAGTACTTC.

This chain connects TRBV29-1 to TRBJ1-1; TRBD1 might be the D (5 bases). This CDR3 spans 13 amino acids. The germline gives CDR1 SQVTM, CDR2 ANQGSEA. The V and J ends lost 1 base and 3 bases respectively, with 9 bases between them. The CDR3 region has the DNA TGCAGCGTTGAAGTTGGCAGGGACACTGAAGCTTTCTTT. It yields the protein CSVEVGRDTEAFF.